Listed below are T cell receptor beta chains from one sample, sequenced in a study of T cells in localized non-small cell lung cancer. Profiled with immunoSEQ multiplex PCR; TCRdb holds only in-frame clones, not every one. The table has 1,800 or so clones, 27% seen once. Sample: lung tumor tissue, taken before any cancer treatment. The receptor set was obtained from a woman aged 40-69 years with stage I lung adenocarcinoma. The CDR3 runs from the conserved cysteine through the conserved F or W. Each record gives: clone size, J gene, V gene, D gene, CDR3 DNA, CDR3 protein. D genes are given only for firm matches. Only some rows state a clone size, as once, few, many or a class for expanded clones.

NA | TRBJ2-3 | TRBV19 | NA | TGTGCCAGTAGTACACTCCCGGGAACAGATACGCAGTATTTT | CASSTLPGTDTQYF
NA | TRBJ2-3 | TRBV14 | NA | TGTGCCAGCAGCCGGGGCCCTGGGTTGGCGGGGAGCACAGATACGCAGTATTTT | CASSRGPGLAGSTDTQYF
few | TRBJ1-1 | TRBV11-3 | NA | TGTGCCAGCAGCTCAACAGGGCCCATGAACACTGAAGCTTTCTTT | CASSSTGPMNTEAFF
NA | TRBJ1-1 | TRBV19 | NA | TGTGCCAGTAGTCCCTATCTTAGTGCCCGGGAGAACACTGAAGCTTTCTTT | CASSPYLSARENTEAFF
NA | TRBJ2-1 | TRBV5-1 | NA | TGCGCCAGCACCCCGGCGCTAAACGACAATGAGCAGTTCTTC | CASTPALNDNEQFF
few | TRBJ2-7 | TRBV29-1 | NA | TGCAGCGTTGGTATAGGGTCTCGGCGGGGCGAGCAGTACTTC | CSVGIGSRRGEQYF
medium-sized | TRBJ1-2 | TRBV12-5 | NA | TGTGCCAGCACCATACAATCGGGACCGAGCTATGGCTACACCTTC | CASTIQSGPSYGYTF
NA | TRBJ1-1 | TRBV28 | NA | TGTGCCAGCAGCACGTCAGGGGAGGTGACTGAAGCTTTCTTT | CASSTSGEVTEAFF
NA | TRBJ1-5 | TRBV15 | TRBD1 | TGTGCCACCAGCAGGGTCTTAGGGGGCGCGACTCAGCCCCAGCATTTT | CATSRVLGGATQPQHF
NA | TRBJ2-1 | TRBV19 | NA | TGTGCCAGTAGTAGGTCCGGGACCCTCGTCGTCAATGAGCAGTTCTTC | CASSRSGTLVVNEQFF
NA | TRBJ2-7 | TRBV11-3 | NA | TGTGCCAGCAGCGAACGGATCTCCGGGGGCCGGCAGTACTTC | CASSERISGGRQYF
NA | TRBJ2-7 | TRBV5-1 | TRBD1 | TGCGCCAGCAGCTCGACAGGGGGCCAATACGAGCAGTACTTC | CASSSTGGQYEQYF
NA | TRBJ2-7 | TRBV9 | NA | TGTGCCAGCAGCGACGGGATCCGATACGAGCAGTACTTC | CASSDGIRYEQYF
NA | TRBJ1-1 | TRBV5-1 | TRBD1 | TGCGCCAGCAGCACTCCGGGACAGGGAACAACTGAAGCTTTCTTT | CASSTPGQGTTEAFF
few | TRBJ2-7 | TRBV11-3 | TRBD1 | TGTGCCAGCAGCTGGGGACAGGGGAGCTCCTACGAGCAGTACTTC | CASSWGQGSSYEQYF
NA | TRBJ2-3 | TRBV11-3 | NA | TGTGCCAGCAGCTGGAGGGGGGGTAGCGCAGATACGCAGTATTTT | CASSWRGGSADTQYF
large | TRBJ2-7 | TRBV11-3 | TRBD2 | TGTGCCAGCAGCCCTAGGACTAGCGGGGCTAACCAGTACGAGCAGTACTTC | CASSPRTSGANQYEQYF
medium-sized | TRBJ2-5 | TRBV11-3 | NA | TGTGCCAGCAGCCAGGTTCCCAGAGGCAGGGAGGAGACCCAGTACTTC | CASSQVPRGREETQYF
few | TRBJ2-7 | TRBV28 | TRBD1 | TGTGCCAGCAGTCCACCCGGGACAGACTACGAGCAGTACTTC | CASSPPGTDYEQYF
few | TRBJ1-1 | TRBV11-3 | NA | TGTGCCAGCAGCAAGGGACGGAGAAACACTGAAGCTTTCTTT | CASSKGRRNTEAFF
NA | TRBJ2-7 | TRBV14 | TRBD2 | TGTGCCAGCAGCCAAAGACTAGCGGTGCCCTACGAGCAGTACTTC | CASSQRLAVPYEQYF
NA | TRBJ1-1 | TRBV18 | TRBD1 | TGTGCCAGCTCACAGGGGGGGACAGTGAACACTGAAGCTTTCTTT | CASSQGGTVNTEAFF
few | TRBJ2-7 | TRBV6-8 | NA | TGTGCCAGCAGTATGACTGGACCCACGTACGAGCAGTACTTC | CASSMTGPTYEQYF
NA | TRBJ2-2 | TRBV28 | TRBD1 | TGTGCCAGCAGGTTCGGGTTCGGACAGGGTTGGGCCGGGGAGCTGTTTTTT | CASRFGFGQGWAGELFF